The source of this T cell receptor (beta chain) is a study of vaccination and CD4 T cells after COVID-19. The study, taken as a whole, reports: Researchers report that a median roughly 90% of reactive clones in convalescent patients surfaced only post-vaccination. Spike mono-reactivity was the property of 304 of 307 vaccine-specific clones in convalescent patients.

In regard to this clonotype: Its specificity is not known.

Treatment: roughly nine-day PBMC culture with coronavirus spike peptide pools or control peptides (ViraFEST assay). Germline V CDR1 and CDR2: KGHSH, LQKENI. Trimming took 5 bases from V and 5 from J; bases not matched to a gene: 6. This CDR3 is built from 14 residues. Cultured CD4+ T-cell DNA underwent Oncomine TCR Beta short-read sequencing. TCRdb reprocessed the PCR reads via MiXCR and lists one record per CDR3 protein. In the table there are about 12,000 distinct CDR3 sequences, approximately 51% of which are singletons. Sequenced sample: CD4+ T cells from blood, cultured in vitro. The sequence was obtained from a human donor who had recovered from COVID-19. The V gene is TRBV18, the J gene TRBJ1-2; 9 bases line up with TRBD1. CDR3 residues: CASSSEQGAYGYTF. The CDR3, as DNA: TGTGCCAGCTCATCCGAACAGGGGGCATATGGCTACACCTTC.